The 16 T cell receptor beta chains below come from one sample, sequenced in a study of blood T cell repertoires in COVID-19. The repertoire was sequenced with immunoSEQ multiplex PCR; TCRdb's copy has only in-frame clones and lacks some. The sample shows 40,000 or so clones, just under 85% of them seen only once. The source material was peripheral blood. The origin of the receptors is a man in his forties or fifties with active COVID-19.

The rearrangement links TRBV10-3 to TRBJ2-1, with D perhaps matching TRBD2 (6 bases). Germline V gene lookup returns CDR1 ENHRY and CDR2 SYGVKD. The CDR3 has 15 residues. V lost 2 bases and J lost 6, with 14 bases in between. CDR3 in amino acids: CAISEERDLFNEQFF. The DNA for the CDR3 is TGTGCCATCAGTGAGGAAAGGGACTTATTCAATGAGCAGTTCTTC.

The chain combines TRBV10-3 with TRBJ2-7; 9 positions agree with TRBD2. This CDR3 has 16 amino acids. Germline loops: CDR1 ENHRY, CDR2 SYGVKD. V trimming: 6 bases; J trimming: 0 bases; junction bases outside the gene matches: 9. Here the CDR3 reads CAIRAGLAVSSYEQYF. The CDR3, as DNA: TGTGCCATCAGGGCGGGACTAGCCGTGAGCTCCTACGAGCAGTACTTC.

The chain carries TRBV27 and TRBJ2-3; perhaps TRBD2 as D (5 bases). The CDR3 runs to 14 residues. With 3 bases removed from V and 1 base from J, the gap between germline ends came to 8 bases. Germline CDR1 reads MNHEY; CDR2 reads SMNVEV (reference sequence). CDR3 nucleotides: TGTGCCAGCAGTTTTGGAGGCCGCACAGATACGCAGTATTTT. It yields the protein CASSFGGRTDTQYF.

The genes are TRBV2 and TRBJ2-1; 9 nucleotides line up with TRBD2. This CDR3 has 14 residues. The J segment lost 4 bases and the V segment lost 6 bases, leaving 4 bases of the junction unmatched. The germline V gene has CDR1 SNHLY and CDR2 FYNNEI. CDR3 amino acids: CASRRLAVYNEQFF. CDR3 nucleotides: TGTGCCAGCAGAAGACTAGCGGTTTACAATGAGCAGTTCTTC.

The rearrangement links TRBV10-1 to TRBJ1-5; 7 bases agree with TRBD1. V gave up 10 bases and J gave up 0 bases; unmatched junction bases: 15. The CDR3 loop spans 17 amino acids. CDR1 is WNHNN, CDR2 SYGVQD, per germline (reference sequence). CDR3: CAIRIPQGGYSNQPQHF. The CDR3, as DNA: TGCGCCATCAGGATACCCCAGGGGGGATATAGCAATCAGCCCCAGCATTTT.

The V and J genes are TRBV5-1 and TRBJ2-5, with 7 bases fitting TRBD1. V shed 6 bases and J 2 bases; nucleotides not matched to a gene: 10. The CDR3 sequence is 15 residues long. CDR1 is SGHRS and CDR2 is YFSETQ in the germline V gene. DNA for the CDR3: TGCGCCAGCAAACCGACAGGGCGATTTCAAGAGACCCAGTACTTC. Protein sequence: CASKPTGRFQETQYF.

J is TRBJ2-7 and V is TRBV11-3, with 8 bases matching TRBD1. The CDR3 sequence is 15 residues long. V was pared by 4 bases and J by 5 bases, with 10 bases of the junction left unmatched. Germline V gives CDR1 SGHNT, CDR2 YENEEA. The CDR3 is CASSSPGQGGHEQYF. The CDR3 coding sequence is TGTGCCAGCAGCTCCCCCGGACAGGGAGGCCACGAGCAGTACTTC.

V is TRBV28 and J is TRBJ2-7; perhaps TRBD1 as D (7 bases). Trimming removed 8 bases from V and 4 bases from J, with 15 bases in between. CDR1 and CDR2 from the germline V gene are MDHEN and SYDVKM. The CDR3 has 13 amino acids. CDR3 loop: CASLGRGAYEQYF. The CDR3 DNA follows: TGTGCCAGCTTGGGCAGGGGGGCGTACGAGCAGTACTTC.

The J gene is TRBJ1-2, the V gene TRBV6-2 or TRBV6-3; 9 bases map to TRBD1. There are 16 residues in the CDR3. The germline V gene has CDR1 MNHEY and CDR2 SVGEGT. The V gene end was trimmed by 4 bases and the J gene end by 4 bases; junction bases not matched to a gene: 10. CDR3 loop: CASSLTSGTGSYGYTF. The CDR3 region has the DNA TGTGCCAGCAGTTTGACTTCCGGGACAGGGTCCTATGGCTACACCTTC.

This rearrangement joins TRBV6-5 to TRBJ1-3, with a possible D match to TRBD1 (5 bases). This CDR3 spans 12 amino acids. The germline CDR1 and CDR2 sequences are MNHEY and SVGAGI. Trimming stripped 8 bases from V and 4 bases from J, with 9 bases between. CDR3 nucleotide sequence: TGTGCCAGCCAGGGTTTAGGAAACACCATATATTTT. The encoded protein is CASQGLGNTIYF.

The chain joins TRBV28 to TRBJ2-3, with 8 bases identical to TRBD1. The trim removed 4 bases at V and 4 bases at J, leaving 7 bases unmatched. Germline CDR1 and CDR2: MDHEN and SYDVKM. This CDR3 comprises 15 residues. DNA of the CDR3: TGTGCCAGCAGTTCCTCGGACAGGGAGGCAGATACGCAGTATTTT. This gives the protein CASSSSDREADTQYF.

V usage is TRBV5-1 and J usage is TRBJ2-5, with 8 nucleotides matching TRBD2. Trimming cost V 4 bases and J 5 bases; bases outside gene matches: 13. Germline V gene lookup returns CDR1 SGHRS and CDR2 YFSETQ. The CDR3 totals 16 residues. The CDR3 DNA follows: TGCGCCAGCAGCAGATCGACTTTAGCGGGGCCGGAGACCCAGTACTTC. Protein product: CASSRSTLAGPETQYF.

V is TRBV6-5 and J is TRBJ2-1; D is possibly TRBD1 (6 bases). V lost 7 bases and J lost 0, with 13 bases in between. Germline values: CDR1 MNHEY, CDR2 SVGAGI. This CDR3 region has 15 residues. The CDR3 loop reads CASTPGDSSYNEQFF. Here the CDR3 DNA reads TGTGCCAGCACCCCAGGGGATAGCTCCTACAATGAGCAGTTCTTC.

This clone was picked up one time. The chain recombines TRBV9 with TRBJ2-2; tentatively, D is TRBD1 (5 bases). V lost 2 bases and J lost 0, with 11 bases in between. CDR3 length equals 16 residues. Germline assignment: CDR1 SGDLS and CDR2 YYNGEE. For the CDR3, the DNA is TGTGCCAGCAGCGTTGACAGTCGGGCGAACACCGGGGAGCTGTTTTTT. Protein: CASSVDSRANTGELFF.

V and J are TRBV9 and TRBJ2-3; 11 positions match TRBD1. V was clipped by 3 bases and J by 5 bases; unmatched bases: 11. This CDR3 has 17 amino acids. Germline CDR1 reads SGDLS; CDR2 reads YYNGEE. CDR3 DNA: TGTGCCAGCAGCGCCCGGACAGGGGGCTCAGCGGGAGATACGCAGTATTTT. Protein product: CASSARTGGSAGDTQYF.

The chain links TRBV7-2 to TRBJ2-3; D may be TRBD2 (6 bases). Trimming left V 0 bases short and J 2 bases short, with 15 bases between. This CDR3 comprises 17 residues. Germline values: CDR1 SGHTA, CDR2 FQGNSA. CDR3 loop: CASSLAWVAAHTDTQYF. The CDR3 DNA reads TGTGCCAGCAGCTTAGCGTGGGTAGCGGCTCACACAGATACGCAGTATTTT. Based on the CDR3 plus reference TRBV7-2 and TRBJ2-3, the full variable domain is GAGVSQSPSNKVTEKGKDVELRCDPISGHTALYWYRQSLGQGLEFLIYFQGNSAPDKSGLPSDRFSAERTGGSVSTLTIQRTQQEDSAVYLCASSLAWVAAHTDTQYFGPGTRLTVL.